Below, one T cell receptor beta chain is given with its context. Per the study methods: From reference gene primer amplification, estimates of nucleated cell counts were derived. Sequencing used immunoSEQ multiplex PCR; TCRdb keeps in-frame clones, though not all of them. For V, J and clone size, that table is used; D and trimming come from the DNA. This table has around 290,000 clones, about 87% appearing once. CDR3 length equals 17 residues. The sample originates from a study of blood T cell repertoires in COVID-19. In the study overall: Spain, Italy and the United States supplied samples that represented acute and convalescent COVID-19. Sources were T cells, B-cell-depleted T cells, or PBMCs; the material itself was cDNA or gDNA.

The receptor was isolated from a woman aged 45 to 65 who had recovered from COVID-19. J is TRBJ2-1 and V is TRBV21-1; TRBD2, the table's D call, was not compared with the DNA. TRBV21-1 is a listed pseudogene. The specimen was peripheral blood. In DNA form, the CDR3 reads TGTGCCAGCAGCCCGCCGGGGGATAGCGGGAGAGGAAATGAGCAGTTCTTC. Translation: CASSPPGDSGRGNEQFF.